Listed below are T cell receptor beta chains from one sample, sequenced in a study of control samples from healthy donors and cancer patients. Profiled with immunoSEQ multiplex PCR; TCRdb holds only in-frame clones, not every one. Of 120,000 or so clones in the sample, about 89% were seen once. What was sequenced was blood. These receptors all come from a man aged 55 to 70 in good health. CDR3s include the opening cysteine and the closing phenylalanine or tryptophan. Each record gives: J gene, CDR3 length, D gene, V gene, clone size, CDR3 DNA, CDR3 protein. The D gene is left open where the match is weak. The size entry is marked missing in some rows and otherwise reads once, few, many or a size class.

j_call: TRBJ2-7; cdr3_length: 14; d_call: NA; v_call: TRBV6-1; clone_size: NA; cdr3_nt: TGTGCCAGCAGTGAAGGCGGAGGGGCGTACGAGCAGTACTTC; cdr3_aa: CASSEGGGAYEQYF
j_call: TRBJ2-2; cdr3_length: 16; d_call: NA; v_call: TRBV5-1; clone_size: NA; cdr3_nt: TGCGCCAGCAGCTTGGTGGCAGGGTCTCTCGGCGGGGAGCTGTTTTTT; cdr3_aa: CASSLVAGSLGGELFF
j_call: TRBJ2-6; cdr3_length: 15; d_call: NA; v_call: TRBV28; clone_size: NA; cdr3_nt: TGTGCCAGCAGTTTTTACAGCTCTGGGGCCAACGTCCTGACTTTC; cdr3_aa: CASSFYSSGANVLTF
j_call: TRBJ1-2; cdr3_length: 14; d_call: NA; v_call: TRBV28; clone_size: NA; cdr3_nt: TGTGCCAGCAGCCCTTACAGGGTCAACTATGGCTACACCTTC; cdr3_aa: CASSPYRVNYGYTF
j_call: TRBJ2-7; cdr3_length: 14; d_call: NA; v_call: TRBV30; clone_size: NA; cdr3_nt: TGTGCCTGGAGTGAGGGGAGACAGTACGGCGAGCAGTACTTC; cdr3_aa: CAWSEGRQYGEQYF
j_call: TRBJ2-2; cdr3_length: 13; d_call: NA; v_call: TRBV30; clone_size: NA; cdr3_nt: TGTGCCTGGAGTGGAACGAACACCGGGGAGCTGTTTTTT; cdr3_aa: CAWSGTNTGELFF
j_call: TRBJ1-5; cdr3_length: 15; d_call: TRBD1; v_call: TRBV28; clone_size: NA; cdr3_nt: TGTGCCAGCGGACAGGCCAATGCGGGCAATCAGCCCCAGCATTTT; cdr3_aa: CASGQANAGNQPQHF
j_call: TRBJ2-3; cdr3_length: 15; d_call: TRBD2; v_call: TRBV9; clone_size: once; cdr3_nt: TGTGCCAGCAGCGAAAGCGGGGCCCGCACAGATACGCAGTATTTT; cdr3_aa: CASSESGARTDTQYF
j_call: TRBJ1-4; cdr3_length: 17; d_call: NA; v_call: TRBV5-1; clone_size: NA; cdr3_nt: TGCGCCAGCAGCTTGGGCACTTACAGGGCTTTGGGTGAAAAACTGTTTTTT; cdr3_aa: CASSLGTYRALGEKLFF
j_call: TRBJ1-1; cdr3_length: 14; d_call: NA; v_call: TRBV27; clone_size: few; cdr3_nt: TGTGCCAGCAGTTTATCGGGCAGGGTCACTGAAGCTTTCTTT; cdr3_aa: CASSLSGRVTEAFF
j_call: TRBJ1-3; cdr3_length: 15; d_call: TRBD1; v_call: TRBV6-5; clone_size: NA; cdr3_nt: TGTGCCAGCAAGTTCACAGGGGAAAGTGGAAACACCATATATTTT; cdr3_aa: CASKFTGESGNTIYF
j_call: TRBJ1-5; cdr3_length: 14; d_call: NA; v_call: TRBV30; clone_size: NA; cdr3_nt: TGTGCCTGGAGTGCCCTCGGGGGCAATCAGCCCCAGCATTTT; cdr3_aa: CAWSALGGNQPQHF
j_call: TRBJ2-2; cdr3_length: 15; d_call: NA; v_call: TRBV5-4; clone_size: few; cdr3_nt: TGTGCCAGCAGCTGGAGCGGTTCTAACACCGGGGAGCTGTTTTTT; cdr3_aa: CASSWSGSNTGELFF
j_call: TRBJ2-3; cdr3_length: 14; d_call: TRBD1; v_call: TRBV7-9; clone_size: NA; cdr3_nt: TGTGCCAGCAGCTCTACAGGGGGTCTAGATACGCAGTATTTT; cdr3_aa: CASSSTGGLDTQYF
j_call: TRBJ2-7; cdr3_length: 13; d_call: NA; v_call: TRBV28; clone_size: NA; cdr3_nt: TGTGCCACCTCAAGACAGGTTCCCTACGAGCAGTACTTC; cdr3_aa: CATSRQVPYEQYF
j_call: TRBJ1-4; cdr3_length: 16; d_call: NA; v_call: TRBV3-1/TRBV3-2; clone_size: NA; cdr3_nt: TGTGCCAGCAGCCAAGATCCCGGGCAGACTAATGAAAAACTGTTTTTT; cdr3_aa: CASSQDPGQTNEKLFF
j_call: TRBJ2-3; cdr3_length: 16; d_call: NA; v_call: TRBV7-8; clone_size: NA; cdr3_nt: TGTGCCAGCAGCTTATTCTCGGTCTCTCCCACAGATACGCAGTATTTT; cdr3_aa: CASSLFSVSPTDTQYF
j_call: TRBJ2-5; cdr3_length: 15; d_call: NA; v_call: TRBV10-3; clone_size: NA; cdr3_nt: TGTGCCATCAGCCACACCGGACAGAATGGAGAGACCCAGTACTTC; cdr3_aa: CAISHTGQNGETQYF
j_call: TRBJ1-1; cdr3_length: 16; d_call: TRBD1; v_call: TRBV3-1/TRBV3-2; clone_size: NA; cdr3_nt: TGTGCCAGCAGCCCCCCCTCGCCACAGGGGAGGACTGAAGCTTTCTTT; cdr3_aa: CASSPPSPQGRTEAFF
j_call: TRBJ2-1; cdr3_length: 15; d_call: NA; v_call: TRBV28; clone_size: NA; cdr3_nt: TGTGCCAGCAGTATATGGGGGACAACTTACAATGAGCAGTTCTTC; cdr3_aa: CASSIWGTTYNEQFF
j_call: TRBJ1-2; cdr3_length: 15; d_call: NA; v_call: TRBV5-5; clone_size: NA; cdr3_nt: TGTGCCAGCAGCTTGGACCAAGGGACATTCTATGGCTACACCTTC; cdr3_aa: CASSLDQGTFYGYTF
j_call: TRBJ1-2; cdr3_length: 14; d_call: NA; v_call: TRBV28; clone_size: NA; cdr3_nt: TGTGCCAGCAGTTTGTCTCAGGCAGGGTATGGCTACACCTTC; cdr3_aa: CASSLSQAGYGYTF
j_call: TRBJ1-5; cdr3_length: 15; d_call: NA; v_call: TRBV6-5; clone_size: NA; cdr3_nt: TGTGCCAGCAGTCAGACACCCTTCGGCAATCAGCCCCAGCATTTT; cdr3_aa: CASSQTPFGNQPQHF
j_call: TRBJ1-5; cdr3_length: 15; d_call: NA; v_call: TRBV28; clone_size: NA; cdr3_nt: TGTGCCAGCCTGGAGGATACAGCGTCCGATCAGCCCCAGCATTTT; cdr3_aa: CASLEDTASDQPQHF
j_call: TRBJ1-1; cdr3_length: 13; d_call: NA; v_call: TRBV29-1; clone_size: NA; cdr3_nt: TGCAGCGTTGAAGAGGTCAGCAACACTGAAGCTTTCTTT; cdr3_aa: CSVEEVSNTEAFF
j_call: TRBJ2-3; cdr3_length: 14; d_call: TRBD2; v_call: TRBV28; clone_size: NA; cdr3_nt: TGTGCCAGCAGACTAGCGGGGGACACAGATACGCAGTATTTT; cdr3_aa: CASRLAGDTDTQYF
j_call: TRBJ2-3; cdr3_length: 16; d_call: TRBD2; v_call: TRBV10-2; clone_size: NA; cdr3_nt: TGCGCCAGCAGTTCGACAGCGGGGCTCAGCACAGATACGCAGTATTTT; cdr3_aa: CASSSTAGLSTDTQYF
j_call: TRBJ2-2; cdr3_length: 12; d_call: NA; v_call: TRBV7-2; clone_size: NA; cdr3_nt: TGTGCCAGCAACATAAACACCGGGGAGCTGTTTTTT; cdr3_aa: CASNINTGELFF
j_call: TRBJ2-7; cdr3_length: 16; d_call: TRBD2; v_call: TRBV4-3; clone_size: NA; cdr3_nt: TGCGCCAGCAGCCAAGACGCTAGCGGGGCCTACTACGAGCAGTACTTC; cdr3_aa: CASSQDASGAYYEQYF
j_call: TRBJ1-4; cdr3_length: 15; d_call: NA; v_call: TRBV7-2; clone_size: NA; cdr3_nt: TGTGCCAGCAGCTTAGGAGGGGCTATAAATGAAAAACTGTTTTTT; cdr3_aa: CASSLGGAINEKLFF
j_call: TRBJ2-2; cdr3_length: 13; d_call: NA; v_call: TRBV7-2; clone_size: once; cdr3_nt: TGTGCCAGCAACCAAGTGGGCGTCGGGGAGCTGTTTTTT; cdr3_aa: CASNQVGVGELFF
j_call: TRBJ1-1; cdr3_length: 8; d_call: NA; v_call: TRBV7-9; clone_size: NA; cdr3_nt: TGTGCCACCGGCCCGGCTTTCTTT; cdr3_aa: CATGPAFF
j_call: TRBJ2-5; cdr3_length: 10; d_call: NA; v_call: TRBV27; clone_size: few; cdr3_nt: TGTGCCATTGGGGGAGAGACCCAGTACTTC; cdr3_aa: CAIGGETQYF
j_call: TRBJ1-1; cdr3_length: 15; d_call: NA; v_call: TRBV18; clone_size: NA; cdr3_nt: TGTGCCAGCTCACTACAGACAGGCCGGGCTACTGAAGCTTTCTTT; cdr3_aa: CASSLQTGRATEAFF
j_call: TRBJ2-3; cdr3_length: 14; d_call: TRBD2; v_call: TRBV28; clone_size: NA; cdr3_nt: TGTGCCAGCAGTCCCGGACTAGGCGGCGCTACGCAGTATTTT; cdr3_aa: CASSPGLGGATQYF
j_call: TRBJ2-5; cdr3_length: 16; d_call: NA; v_call: TRBV5-8; clone_size: NA; cdr3_nt: TGTGCCAGCAGCTTTGAGGTATCCGGCGGACAAGAGACCCAGTACTTC; cdr3_aa: CASSFEVSGGQETQYF
j_call: TRBJ2-5; cdr3_length: 14; d_call: NA; v_call: TRBV5-1; clone_size: NA; cdr3_nt: TGCGCCAGCAGTGGGACGGCCCCGTCGGAGACCCAGTACTTC; cdr3_aa: CASSGTAPSETQYF